The 5 T cell receptor beta chains below come from one sample, sequenced in a study of cytomegalovirus exposure and HLA in healthy donors. Sequencing used immunoSEQ multiplex PCR; TCRdb keeps in-frame clones, though not all of them. Of approximately 230,000 clones listed, roughly 87% are singletons. The source material was PBMCs. The source is a man younger than 30 in good health and CMV-seropositive.

The chain is built from TRBV28 and TRBJ2-7, with D unresolved. This CDR3 region has 13 residues. Germline CDR1 is MDHEN and CDR2 is SYDVKM. V was shortened by 5 bases and J by 2 bases, with 10 bases between the two germline ends. The CDR3 nucleotides read TGTGCCAGCAGTCCCAGGACCCCCTACGAGCAGTACTTC. Translated, it gives CASSPRTPYEQYF.

The chain couples TRBV30 to TRBJ2-1, with D possibly being TRBD2 (6 bases). Trimming took off 0 bases at V and 7 bases at J, with 13 bases between the two ends. From germline, CDR1 is GTSNPN and CDR2 SVGIG (reference sequence). The CDR3 consists of 14 residues. The DNA for the CDR3 is TGTGCCTGGAGTGTATTAGCGGTAAATAATGAGCAGTTCTTC. This translates into CAWSVLAVNNEQFF.

The V gene is TRBV6-6, the J gene TRBJ2-3, with D maybe TRBD2 (6 bases). Germline assignment: CDR1 MNHNY and CDR2 SVGAGI (reference sequence). The CDR3 runs 15 residues. Between the trimmed V and J ends, which lost 6 bases and 1 base, there was a span of 14 bases. CDR3 in amino acids: CASREGRRGTDTQYF. Written as DNA, the CDR3 is TGTGCCAGCAGGGAGGGACGTAGGGGCACAGATACGCAGTATTTT.

The V gene is TRBV30, the J gene TRBJ1-5, with 8 positions matching TRBD1. Unmatched junction bases numbered 9, after V lost 0 bases and J lost 2 bases. Germline V CDR1 and CDR2: GTSNPN, SVGIG (reference sequence). The CDR3 totals 17 residues. CDR3: CAWSVPRTGRRNQPQHF. DNA of the CDR3: TGTGCCTGGAGTGTACCTCGGACAGGGAGGCGCAATCAGCCCCAGCATTTT.

The CDR3 DNA reads TGTGCCAGCAGTGATTTGGCTAGGAGGGTCTCAGATACGCAGTATTTT. Its translation: CASSDLARRVSDTQYF. The chain employs TRBV2 and TRBJ2-3, with D possibly TRBD2 on 6 matching bases. Germline CDR1 reads SNHLY; CDR2 reads FYNNEI. V lost 3 bases and J lost 4, with 17 bases in between. This CDR3 is built from 16 residues.